This is a list of T cell receptor beta chains from one sample in a study of blood T cell repertoires in COVID-19. Using immunoSEQ multiplex PCR, the repertoire was profiled, and TCRdb retains in-frame clones only, with some absent. The sample comprises about 130,000 clones, about 85% of which are singletons, and about 9.5% rests with the top ten. Sequenced material: peripheral blood. Receptor source: a man between 40 and 49 years old with active or convalescent COVID-19. Both conserved end residues are part of each CDR3. The D gene is left open where the match is weak. Size tells how often a clone was seen (once, few, many) or the class of an expanded clone, and some rows leave it out.

j_call clone_size d_call v_call cdr3_aa cdr3_nt
TRBJ2-7 - TRBD1 TRBV5-1 CASSQGAGEQYF TGCGCCAGCAGCCAGGGGGCCGGCGAGCAGTACTTC
TRBJ1-1 - - TRBV29-1 CSVDPRGSVGTEAFF TGCAGCGTTGACCCCAGAGGGTCGGTGGGGACTGAAGCTTTCTTT
TRBJ2-5 - TRBD2 TRBV3-1/TRBV3-2 CASSLRGVHQETQYF TGTGCCAGCAGCCTCCGGGGGGTACACCAAGAGACCCAGTACTTC
TRBJ2-5 once TRBD2 TRBV19 CASSTTGGQETQYF TGTGCCAGTAGTACCACGGGGGGGCAAGAGACCCAGTACTTC
TRBJ1-5 - TRBD1 TRBV6-1 CASSDTDRGGHQPQHF TGTGCCAGCAGTGACACGGACAGGGGCGGCCATCAGCCCCAGCATTTT
TRBJ1-3 - - TRBV2 CAISTGPGNTIYF TGTGCCATCTCGACAGGACCTGGAAACACCATATATTTT
TRBJ2-3 - - TRBV19 CASSIGLGTDTQYF TGTGCCAGTAGTATAGGTCTCGGCACAGATACGCAGTATTTT
TRBJ2-5 few - TRBV9 CASSVEGAQETQYF TGTGCCAGCAGCGTAGAGGGAGCCCAAGAGACCCAGTACTTC
TRBJ1-1 - - TRBV20-1 CSASAGKNTEAFF TGCAGTGCTAGTGCAGGCAAGAACACTGAAGCTTTCTTT
TRBJ2-7 - - TRBV18 CASSPYSGYEQYF TGTGCCAGCTCACCGTATTCCGGGTACGAGCAGTACTTC
TRBJ1-1 - - TRBV10-2 CASRAGDNTEAFF TGCGCCAGCAGGGCAGGGGATAACACTGAAGCTTTCTTT
TRBJ1-1 - - TRBV19 CASSIKEGSFF TGTGCCAGTAGTATCAAGGAGGGTTCATTCTTT
TRBJ2-7 - - TRBV23-1 CASSPPGSPQICYEQYF TGCGCCAGCAGTCCCCCGGGGTCCCCCCAAATTTGCTACGAGCAGTACTTC
TRBJ2-7 - - TRBV6-1 CASSEGWIRAYEQYF TGTGCCAGCAGTGAAGGGTGGATACGGGCCTACGAGCAGTACTTC
TRBJ2-7 - TRBD2 TRBV11-2 CASSFASGVLYEQYF TGTGCCAGCAGCTTCGCTAGCGGGGTACTTTACGAGCAGTACTTC
TRBJ1-2 - - TRBV28 CASSPPGEGGYGYTF TGTGCCAGCAGTCCCCCGGGGGAGGGCGGCTATGGCTACACCTTC
TRBJ2-3 - - TRBV5-1 CASGDTSSSTDTQYF TGCGCCAGCGGGGACACTAGTTCTAGCACAGATACGCAGTATTTT
TRBJ2-3 - TRBD2 TRBV7-8 CASSSTSGGKQYF TGTGCCAGCAGCTCCACTAGCGGGGGGAAGCAGTATTTT
TRBJ1-1 few TRBD1 TRBV5-4 CASSSGQENTEAFF TGTGCCAGCAGCTCGGGACAGGAGAACACTGAAGCTTTCTTT
TRBJ1-6 - - TRBV27 CASSLGAGQNSPLHF TGTGCCAGCAGTTTAGGGGCAGGGCAAAATTCACCCCTCCACTTT
TRBJ2-7 - - TRBV27 CASSFVGVYEQYF TGTGCCAGCAGTTTTGTCGGGGTCTACGAGCAGTACTTC
TRBJ2-7 - - TRBV5-6 CASSLLGLVSYEQYF TGTGCCAGCAGCTTGTTGGGACTTGTCTCCTACGAGCAGTACTTC
TRBJ1-1 - - TRBV7-2 CASVLQGGTEAFF TGTGCCAGCGTTCTACAGGGTGGCACTGAAGCTTTCTTT
TRBJ2-1 - - TRBV6-5 CASWRAGAYNEQFF TGTGCCAGCTGGCGGGCGGGGGCTTACAATGAGCAGTTCTTC
TRBJ1-4 - TRBD1 TRBV2 CASNGQGREKLFF TGTGCCAGCAACGGACAGGGGAGAGAAAAACTGTTTTTT
TRBJ1-1 - - TRBV30 CAWSVSSNTEAFF TGTGCCTGGAGTGTTAGTTCGAACACTGAAGCTTTCTTT
TRBJ2-5 - - TRBV7-9 CASSSAGSETQYF TGTGCCAGCAGCTCCGCGGGGTCTGAGACCCAGTACTTC
TRBJ1-5 - - TRBV7-2 CASTTRLGEQPQHF TGTGCCAGCACCACCAGGTTGGGTGAGCAGCCCCAGCATTTT
TRBJ1-1 - - TRBV5-1 CASSEGTGLNTEAFF TGCGCCAGCAGCGAGGGAACGGGATTGAACACTGAAGCTTTCTTT
TRBJ2-3 - - TRBV29-1 CSVGNPGRPDTQYF TGCAGCGTTGGGAACCCAGGGAGGCCAGATACGCAGTATTTT
TRBJ2-5 - - TRBV7-9 CASSSPKADSKETQYF TGTGCCAGCAGCTCCCCGAAAGCAGACAGCAAAGAGACCCAGTACTTC
TRBJ2-5 - TRBD1 TRBV7-2 CASSLVRGYQETQYF TGTGCCAGCAGCTTAGTCAGGGGGTACCAAGAGACCCAGTACTTC
TRBJ1-1 - TRBD1 TRBV19 CASSPGQGAWGTEAFF TGTGCCAGTAGTCCGGGACAGGGGGCGTGGGGGACTGAAGCTTTCTTT
TRBJ1-5 - TRBD1 TRBV30 CAWSRSGTGTNQPQHF TGTGCCTGGAGTCGGTCCGGGACAGGGACCAATCAGCCCCAGCATTTT
TRBJ1-6 - TRBD1 TRBV3-1/TRBV3-2 CASSQTGTGSSPLHF TGTGCCAGCAGCCAAACCGGGACAGGGAGTTCACCCCTCCACTTT
TRBJ1-5 - - TRBV27 CASSLYHRAASNQPQHF TGTGCCAGCAGTTTGTACCACAGGGCTGCTAGCAATCAGCCCCAGCATTTT
TRBJ2-3 - TRBD2 TRBV19 CASNSGGRPDTQYF TGTGCCAGTAACTCGGGGGGGCGTCCAGATACGCAGTATTTT
TRBJ2-5 - TRBD1 TRBV3-1/TRBV3-2 CASSQVTGIETQYF TGTGCCAGCAGCCAAGTGACAGGGATCGAGACCCAGTACTTC
TRBJ2-2 - - TRBV6-4 CASSVGGGTGELFF TGTGCCAGCAGTGTGGGAGGGGGCACCGGGGAGCTGTTTTTT
TRBJ1-5 once - TRBV2 CASWGGLGNQPQHF TGTGCCAGCTGGGGGGGGCTGGGCAATCAGCCCCAGCATTTT
TRBJ1-2 - TRBD1 TRBV3-1/TRBV3-2 CASSQTGTGYGYTF TGTGCCAGCAGCCAAACCGGGACAGGGTATGGCTACACCTTC
TRBJ2-5 - TRBD2 TRBV3-1/TRBV3-2 CASSLRTSGGGETQYF TGTGCCAGCAGCCTGAGGACTAGCGGGGGCGGGGAGACCCAGTACTTC
TRBJ2-5 - - TRBV6-6 CASSLRETQYF TGTGCCAGCAGTCTTCGGGAGACCCAGTACTTC
TRBJ2-5 - TRBD2 TRBV7-3 CASSLGRTSGGPETQYF TGTGCCAGCAGCTTGGGCCGAACTAGCGGGGGGCCAGAGACCCAGTACTTC
TRBJ2-1 - TRBD2 TRBV24-1 CATSLAGGNNEQFF TGTGCCACCAGTTTAGCGGGGGGGAACAATGAGCAGTTCTTC
TRBJ2-5 - - TRBV3-1/TRBV3-2 CASSQDPAGVKETQYF TGTGCCAGCAGCCAAGATCCGGCAGGGGTTAAAGAGACCCAGTACTTC
TRBJ2-6 - TRBD1 TRBV18 CASSPPGTASSGANVLTF TGTGCCAGCTCACCACCGGGGACAGCGTCCTCTGGGGCCAACGTCCTGACTTTC
TRBJ1-1 - TRBD1 TRBV2 CASQTTGTGGVGAFF TGTGCCAGCCAAACGACCGGGACAGGGGGGGTAGGGGCTTTCTTT
TRBJ2-7 once TRBD1 TRBV6-5 CASSYWTGGEQYF TGTGCCAGCAGTTATTGGACAGGGGGGGAGCAGTACTTC
TRBJ1-3 - - TRBV30 CAWKWEYTIYF TGTGCCTGGAAGTGGGAGTACACCATATATTTT
TRBJ2-2 few - TRBV30 CAWSSFSGKGNTGELFF TGTGCCTGGAGCTCCTTCTCAGGGAAGGGGAACACCGGGGAGCTGTTTTTT
TRBJ1-6 - - TRBV19 CASSAGSLLTPLHF TGTGCCAGTAGCGCGGGGTCCCTTTTAACACCCCTCCACTTT
TRBJ1-5 - TRBD1 TRBV2 CASSLTGFSNQPQHF TGTGCCAGCAGTCTGACAGGGTTTAGCAATCAGCCCCAGCATTTT
TRBJ2-7 few - TRBV14 CASSQAWREQYF TGTGCCAGCAGCCAAGCTTGGAGGGAGCAGTACTTC